This T cell receptor (beta chain) derives from a study of regulatory T cells in long-lasting Graves disease. Looked up from germline, CDR1 is MNHNS and CDR2 is SASEGT. The CDR3 extends over 16 amino acids. V lost 5 bases to trimming and J lost 4 bases; unmatched junction nucleotides: 8. Sequencing libraries for TCR beta were prepared with iRepertoire HTBI primers and Arm-PCR of CDR3 regions. TCRdb re-called the multiplex PCR reads with MiXCR, one entry per CDR3 protein. The profile shows hundreds of thousands of distinct CDR3 sequences, 20% to 25% of them singletons. This clonotype was recorded many times. Described time point: persistent/refractory GD, antithyroid drugs over 5 years with positive TRAb. From PBMCs, RNA was extracted and then used to make the TCR library.

The sequences come from peripheral blood mononuclear cells (PBMCs), collected when the disease was refractory, from a patient treated with antithyroid drugs. This chain uses TRBV6-1 with TRBJ2-7, with 13 bases identical to TRBD2. The receptor comes from a female donor with Graves disease. The CDR3 region is CASSLLLAGGPYEQYF. The DNA of the CDR3 is TGTGCCAGCAGTCTACTACTAGCGGGAGGGCCTTACGAGCAGTACTTC.